These T cell receptor beta chains were read from a single sample in a study of read filtering for tumor transcriptome and immune sequencing. TCRdb ran MiXCR on the reads and lists one entry per CDR3 protein. Seen here are tens of thousands of distinct CDR3 sequences, less than 20% observed once, and the top ten hold around 15%. Sample: a population of CD138-negative cells sorted from bone marrow. The receptor source for this set is a donor at least 40 years old with multiple myeloma. The CDR3 runs from the conserved cysteine through the conserved F or W. The D gene is left open where the match is weak. Size tells how often a clone was seen (once, few, many) or the class of an expanded clone, and some rows leave it out.

CDR3 protein,CDR3 DNA,J gene,V gene,clone size,D gene
CSVERSGRAGEQFF,TGCAGCGTTGAAAGGAGCGGGAGGGCCGGTGAGCAGTTCTTC,TRBJ2-1,TRBV29-1,many,TRBD2
CASSLQGANYNEQFF,TGTGCCAGCAGTTTACAGGGGGCGAACTACAATGAGCAGTTCTTC,TRBJ2-1,TRBV7-9,medium-sized,TRBD1
CASSEDIGEIQYF,TGTGCTAGCAGTGAAGATATAGGGGAGATCCAGTACTTC,TRBJ2-5,TRBV2,-,-
CASSQKLSATGSQPQHF,TGCGCCAGCAGCCAAAAACTGTCCGCTACAGGTAGTCAGCCCCAGCATTTT,TRBJ1-5,TRBV4-1,few,-
CASRSGLAGQVEQFF,TGTGCCAGCCGCTCCGGACTAGCGGGGCAGGTTGAGCAGTTCTTC,TRBJ2-1,TRBV27,many,TRBD2
CASSSGLPNYEQYF,TGTGCCAGCAGCTCGGGACTACCAAACTACGAGCAGTACTTC,TRBJ2-7,TRBV7-2,many,TRBD2
CASSHLQTDTQYF,TGTGCCAGCAGCCACCTGCAAACGGATACGCAGTATTTT,TRBJ2-3,TRBV3-1,many,-
CSARAPNVAVLSSYEQYF,TGCAGTGCTAGAGCCCCGAATGTGGCGGTTCTGAGCTCCTACGAGCAGTACTTC,TRBJ2-7,TRBV20-1,many,-
CASTPGGRGTEAFF,TGTGCCAGCACCCCGGGCGGGCGGGGCACTGAAGCTTTCTTT,TRBJ1-1,TRBV28,many,-
CASSRSGSSYNSPLHF,TGTGCCAGCAGCCGGTCCGGGAGCTCCTATAATTCACCCCTCCACTTT,TRBJ1-6,TRBV14,many,-
CASSPRSGSSHDEQFF,TGTGCCAGCTCACCGCGCAGCGGGAGCTCCCACGATGAGCAGTTCTTC,TRBJ2-1,TRBV18,-,TRBD2
CSAEGTRSYEQYF,TGCAGTGCCGAAGGGACAAGAAGCTACGAGCAGTACTTC,TRBJ2-7,TRBV20-1,many,-
CASSTSGTSGGAWGANVLTF,TGCGCCAGCAGTACCTCCGGGACTAGCGGGGGGGCCTGGGGGGCCAACGTCCTGACTTTC,TRBJ2-6,TRBV23-1,medium-sized,TRBD2
CASNRPGASGPPDGELFF,TGTGCCAGCAACAGGCCCGGGGCTAGCGGGCCTCCTGACGGGGAGCTGTTTTTT,TRBJ2-2,TRBV9,many,TRBD2
CASSQDLMNTEAFF,TGTGCCAGCTCACAGGACCTCATGAACACTGAAGCTTTCTTT,TRBJ1-1,TRBV18,few,-
CAWSLPWPAYEQYF,TGTGCCTGGAGTCTCCCCTGGCCCGCCTACGAGCAGTACTTC,TRBJ2-7,TRBV30,many,-
CASRRTGKETQYF,TGTGCCAGCAGAAGGACAGGGAAAGAGACCCAGTACTTC,TRBJ2-5,TRBV28,many,TRBD1
CSVGTVGQPQHF,TGCAGCGTGGGGACCGTCGGTCAGCCCCAGCATTTT,TRBJ1-5,TRBV29-1,-,-
CASSSGTSGITDTQYF,TGCGCCAGCAGCTCCGGGACTAGCGGAATCACAGATACGCAGTATTTT,TRBJ2-3,TRBV5-1,many,TRBD2